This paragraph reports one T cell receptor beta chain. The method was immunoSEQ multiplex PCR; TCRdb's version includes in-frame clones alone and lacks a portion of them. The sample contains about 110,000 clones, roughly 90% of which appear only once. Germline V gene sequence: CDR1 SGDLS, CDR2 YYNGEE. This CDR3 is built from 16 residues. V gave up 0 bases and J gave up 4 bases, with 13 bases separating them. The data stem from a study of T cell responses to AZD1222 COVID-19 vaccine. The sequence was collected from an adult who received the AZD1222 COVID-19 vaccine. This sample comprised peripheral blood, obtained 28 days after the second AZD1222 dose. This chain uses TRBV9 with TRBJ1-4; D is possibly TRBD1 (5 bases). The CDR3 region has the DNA TGTGCCAGCAGCGTAGGTGGGACTCCAGGTAATGAAAAACTGTTTTTT. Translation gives CASSVGGTPGNEKLFF.